This passage covers 24 T cell receptor beta chains from one sample sequenced in a study of T cells after posttransplantation cyclophosphamide. Data came from immunoSEQ multiplex PCR; TCRdb stores just in-frame clones and leaves some out. The repertoire holds 6,000 to 7,500 clones, with more than 80% as singletons. A marrow graft followed busulfan-fludarabine conditioning, with cyclophosphamide on days +3 and +4. The sample consisted of CD8+ T cells sorted from blood, taken after allogeneic stem cell transplant with posttransplant cyclophosphamide. These receptors were collected from a male patient aged 60 to 75 who received an allogeneic stem cell transplant from a related donor and was CMV-positive. Some T cells may be supplied by the graft donor.

This chain joins TRBV4-2 and TRBJ1-1, with D perhaps TRBD1 (5 bases). V lost 8 bases, J lost 1 base, and 17 bases lay in between. CDR3 length: 15 amino acids. Germline CDR1 and CDR2: LGHNA and YNFKEQ. The CDR3 nucleotides are TGTGCCAGCTCCGGGGGGGAGAGCTCGAACACTGAAGCTTTCTTT. Encoded protein: CASSGGESSNTEAFF.

The CDR3, as DNA: TGTGCCAGCAGCTTACGGGGTTCCACAGATACGCAGTATTTT. The encoded protein is CASSLRGSTDTQYF. The chain combines TRBV13 with TRBJ2-3; weak D call: TRBD2 (5 bases). This CDR3 region has 14 residues. V was cut by 2 bases and J by 2 bases, with 8 bases left in between. The germline gives CDR1 PRHDT, CDR2 FYEKMQ (reference sequence).

Regarding this clone: Different DNA sequences within this sample yield the same CDR3. The chain employs TRBV2 and TRBJ1-6; tentatively, D is TRBD1 (5 bases). The germline V gene encodes CDR1 SNHLY and CDR2 FYNNEI. The V end lost 4 bases, the J end lost 0 bases, and 13 bases lay between the germline ends. The CDR3 totals 17 residues. The CDR3 DNA reads as TGTGCCAGCAGTGTAAGACAGTCGAGCTCCTATAATTCACCCCTCCACTTT. Translated: CASSVRQSSSYNSPLHF.

This chain joins TRBV5-4 and TRBJ2-7; TRBD1 agrees at 9 bases. The CDR3 has 15 amino acids. V lost 5 bases, J lost 2 bases, and 8 bases stayed unmatched. Germline V gene sequence: CDR1 SGHNT, CDR2 YYREEE (reference sequence). The CDR3 coding sequence is TGTGCCAGCAGACAAACCGGGACAGGGACCTACGAGCAGTACTTC. Protein: CASRQTGTGTYEQYF.

The CDR3 nucleotides read TGTGCCAGCAGCGACGGGGGGTACGAGCAGTACTTC. Translated: CASSDGGYEQYF. This sequence joins TRBV9 and TRBJ2-7, with 7 nucleotides matching TRBD2. V lost 3 bases to trimming and J lost 4 bases; unmatched junction nucleotides: 1. This CDR3 is built from 12 residues. Germline CDR1 SGDLS, CDR2 YYNGEE.

The chain carries TRBV7-8 and TRBJ1-2; D not certain. The length of the CDR3 is 14 residues. Germline-derived CDR1 and CDR2 are SGHVS and FQNEAQ. V was cut by 4 bases and J by 2 bases, with 11 bases left in between. The CDR3 DNA reads as TGTGCCAGCAGCTCACTTACAGAAAACTATGGCTACACCTTC. Translation: CASSSLTENYGYTF.

The chain employs TRBV9 and TRBJ2-7; a possible D gene is TRBD2 (5 bases). Germline CDR1 reads SGDLS; CDR2 reads YYNGEE. The CDR3 covers 13 residues. Trimming removed 0 bases from V and 6 bases from J, with 10 bases in between. The CDR3 coding sequence is TGTGCCAGCAGCGTAGGGCCAGGAGGCGAGCAGTACTTC. Its translation is CASSVGPGGEQYF.

This rearrangement joins TRBV6-5 to TRBJ2-7, with 9 positions matching TRBD1. Losses at the gene ends were 6 bases for V and 2 bases for J; bases not matched to a gene: 8. Germline loops: CDR1 MNHEY, CDR2 SVGAGI. The CDR3 is 15 residues long. The chain's CDR3 is CASSLGQGLTYEQYF. The CDR3 DNA sequence: TGTGCCAGCAGCCTAGGACAGGGGTTAACCTACGAGCAGTACTTC.

This rearrangement joins TRBV7-8 to TRBJ2-3; no reliable D call. Per the germline V gene, CDR1 is SGHVS and CDR2 is FQNEAQ. V lost 5 bases to trimming and J lost 5 bases, with 11 bases between them. The CDR3 extends over 13 amino acids. The CDR3 DNA is TGTGCCAGCAGCCTAAAGCTGGTAGATACGCAGTATTTT. This codes for CASSLKLVDTQYF.

This clone was detected once. This sequence joins TRBV7-9 and TRBJ2-7; maybe TRBD1 (6 bases). This CDR3 spans 14 amino acids. V dropped 0 bases and J dropped 5 bases, with 11 bases sitting between them. Germline V gives CDR1 SEHNR, CDR2 FQNEAQ (reference sequence). CDR3 DNA sequence: TGTGCCAGCAGCTTAGCGCGAGGGACAAACGAGCAGTACTTC. Amino acid sequence: CASSLARGTNEQYF.

The gene calls are TRBV6-5 and TRBJ2-7; the match to TRBD1 covers 10 bases. The CDR3 contains 15 residues. The V and J ends lost 5 bases and 6 bases, in that order; junction bases with no gene match: 10. Per germline, CDR1 MNHEY and CDR2 SVGAGI. CDR3: CASSTRDRGSSEQYF. In DNA, the CDR3 is TGTGCCAGCAGTACCCGGGACAGGGGATCGAGCGAGCAGTACTTC.

The rearrangement links TRBV7-6 to TRBJ2-3; 7 bases fit TRBD2. This CDR3 is built from 15 residues. The V gene end was trimmed by 4 bases and the J gene end by 0 bases; junction bases not matched to a gene: 4. Germline CDR1 is SGHVS and CDR2 is FNYEAQ. CDR3 in DNA: TGTGCCAGCAGCTCAACGGGGGGTAGCACAGATACGCAGTATTTT. This translates into CASSSTGGSTDTQYF.

The V gene is TRBV7-8, the J gene TRBJ2-2; D not resolved. The V gene's germline CDR1 is SGHVS and CDR2 FQNEAQ. Trimming removed 1 base from V and 0 bases from J, with 12 bases in between. There are 17 residues in the CDR3. As DNA, the CDR3 is TGTGCCAGCAGCTTAGTTCTGGCCAGCGCGAACACCGGGGAGCTGTTTTTT. Translation gives CASSLVLASANTGELFF.

This rearrangement joins TRBV19 to TRBJ1-4; D perhaps matches TRBD1 (6 bases). CDR3 length: 16 amino acids. Germline CDR1 LNHDA, CDR2 SQIVND (reference sequence). Trimming pared 0 bases from V and 4 bases from J, leaving 12 bases between. CDR3 region: CASSIERTVYNEKLFF. CDR3 DNA sequence: TGTGCCAGTAGTATAGAGAGGACAGTTTATAATGAAAAACTGTTTTTT.

This clone came up once. J is TRBJ2-7 and V is TRBV11-2, with TRBD1 identical over 9 bases. V was pared by 3 bases and J by 2 bases, with 5 bases of the junction left unmatched. From germline, CDR1 is SGHAT and CDR2 FQNNGV. This CDR3 spans 15 amino acids. The CDR3 is CASSLPGQGPYEQYF. CDR3 DNA: TGTGCCAGCAGCTTGCCGGGACAGGGCCCCTACGAGCAGTACTTC.

The chain couples TRBV21-1 to TRBJ2-1; TRBD2 is the table's D call, not checked against the DNA. TRBV21-1 is given as a pseudogene. The CDR3 spans 17 residues. The CDR3 loop reads CASSKALPLSAYNEQFF. In nucleotides, the CDR3 is TGTGCCAGCAGCAAAGCCCTACCCCTATCGGCCTACAATGAGCAGTTCTTC.

The chain joins TRBV4-3 to TRBJ2-2; no reliable D call. Trimming left V 1 base short and J 1 base short, with 4 bases between. The germline V gene encodes CDR1 LGHNA and CDR2 YSLEER. This CDR3 is built from 14 residues. The chain's CDR3 is CASSQVRNTGELFF. The CDR3 region has the DNA TGCGCCAGCAGCCAAGTCCGGAACACCGGGGAGCTGTTTTTT.

The V call is TRBV27, the J call TRBJ2-7; D not resolved. The CDR3 loop spans 14 amino acids. Trimming took 0 bases from V and 0 from J, leaving 6 bases between them. Germline V gene sequence: CDR1 MNHEY, CDR2 SMNVEV (reference sequence). The CDR3 here is CASSLSPVSYEQYF. CDR3 in DNA: TGTGCCAGCAGTTTATCGCCAGTCTCCTACGAGCAGTACTTC.

The rearrangement uses TRBV6-1 and TRBJ1-2; 8 nucleotides line up with TRBD1. The J segment lost 3 bases and the V segment lost 3 bases, leaving 9 bases of the junction unmatched. Germline V gene lookup returns CDR1 MNHNS and CDR2 SASEGT. The CDR3 consists of 16 residues. CDR3: CASSDEGQEAYYGYTF. CDR3 sequence (DNA): TGTGCCAGCAGTGACGAGGGACAGGAAGCTTACTATGGCTACACCTTC.

The chain combines TRBV29-1 with TRBJ2-3; 8 nucleotides align to TRBD1. CDR3 length: 13 residues. Germline V gene sequence: CDR1 SQVTM, CDR2 ANQGSEA. V was pared by 7 bases and J by 13 bases, with 16 bases of the junction left unmatched. The CDR3 DNA reads TGCAGCGGGAAAATTTCGGGACAGGTTAAGGAGTATTTT. Protein sequence: CSGKISGQVKEYF.

The chain carries TRBV5-6 and TRBJ2-1; D is unresolved. V lost 4 bases, J lost 8 bases, and 7 bases lay in between. There are 11 residues in the CDR3. Germline loops: CDR1 SGHDT, CDR2 YYEEEE. CDR3 in amino acids: CASSLLDEQFF. The CDR3 region has the DNA TGTGCCAGCAGCCTCCTTGATGAGCAGTTCTTC.

This clone was detected only once. The CDR3 DNA sequence: TGTGCCAGCAGTTACACAGGGGAAGTGAACACTGAAGCTTTCTTT. It encodes CASSYTGEVNTEAFF. J is TRBJ1-1 and V is TRBV28; 7 nucleotides align to TRBD1. Germline CDR1 and CDR2: MDHEN and SYDVKM. J was trimmed by 0 bases and V by 4 bases; bases with no gene match: 5. This CDR3 is built from 15 residues.

The genes are TRBV7-8 and TRBJ1-1, with 8 bases matching TRBD1. The V segment lost 5 bases and the J segment 7 bases; nucleotides outside the gene matches: 15. The CDR3 sequence is 16 residues long. Germline CDR1 is SGHVS and CDR2 is FQNEAQ. CDR3 in amino acids: CASSNRDRLQILEAFF. CDR3 bases: TGTGCCAGCAGCAATCGGGACAGGCTTCAAATCCTTGAAGCTTTCTTT.

The V gene is TRBV4-3, the J gene TRBJ2-1; TRBD2 aligns across 8 bases. In germline, CDR1 is LGHNA, CDR2 YSLEER. The junction had 8 bases not matched to a gene; V was cut back by 1 base and J by 0 bases. The CDR3 contains 18 residues. The CDR3 coding sequence is TGCGCCAGCAGCCAAGTCCATCTAGCGGGTGACTCCTACAATGAGCAGTTCTTC. Encoded protein: CASSQVHLAGDSYNEQFF.